The present entry profiles one T cell receptor (beta chain) with its context. Generated by immunoSEQ multiplex PCR, the TCRdb table keeps only in-frame clones and is missing some. The table shows around 42,000 clones, with 75% to 90% occurring only once. Germline assignment: CDR1 LNHNV and CDR2 YYDKDF (reference sequence). Trimming cost V 8 bases and J 3 bases, with 17 bases left between them. The CDR3 is 14 residues long. This specimen belongs to a study of T cell changes during pregnancy in multiple sclerosis. The clonotype originates from a female donor in good health, enrolled as a control in a pregnancy study. The chain carries TRBV15 and TRBJ2-7; D is possibly TRBD2 (6 bases). The specimen comprised peripheral blood, sampled in the first trimester of pregnancy. Here the CDR3 DNA reads TGTGCCACCGGAGGGACCCTAAATCACTACGAGCAGTACTTC. Translating it yields CATGGTLNHYEQYF.